Here is one T cell receptor beta chain with its context. What it binds is not known. Relative to the germline gene, one junction end is altered; a read error may explain this. The sample is drawn from a study of shared clonotypes between healthy human individuals. Study-wide results and caveats: Generally, naive subsets came out with larger estimated richness than memory subsets. The naive CD4 repertoires of several donors were compared, and roughly 5% of clonotypes were shared. Sorted-subset samples were not fully sequenced, rarefaction indicated.

Data came from immunoSEQ multiplex PCR; TCRdb stores just in-frame clones and leaves some out. The sample contains around 980,000 clones, 70% to 80% of which appear only once. CDR3 length: 11 amino acids. The germline CDR1 and CDR2 sequences are MNHEY and SVGAGI. Researchers partitioned CD4+ cells into CD45RA+ naive and CD45RA-negative memory subsets. The specimen sequenced was memory CD4+ T cells from PBMCs. Regarding subset: CD45RA-negative fraction. The gene calls are TRBV6-5 and TRBJ2-2; D assignment may be TRBD1 or TRBD2 (6 bases each). The receptor was derived from a man aged 18 to 29 in good health. Some clones in this sample may be carry-over from other donors' samples. Here the CDR3 reads CASTSEGGLFF. The CDR3 DNA follows: TGTGCCAGCACGTCTGAGGGGGGGCTGTTTTTT.